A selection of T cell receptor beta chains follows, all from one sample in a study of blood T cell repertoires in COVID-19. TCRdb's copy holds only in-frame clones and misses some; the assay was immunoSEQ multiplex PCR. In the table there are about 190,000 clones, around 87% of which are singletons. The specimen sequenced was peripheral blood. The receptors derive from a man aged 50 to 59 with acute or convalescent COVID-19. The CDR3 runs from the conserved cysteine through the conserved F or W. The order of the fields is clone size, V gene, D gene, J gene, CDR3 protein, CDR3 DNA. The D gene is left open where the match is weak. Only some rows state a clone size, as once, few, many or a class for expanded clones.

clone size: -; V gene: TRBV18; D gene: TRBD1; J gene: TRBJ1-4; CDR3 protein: CASSPGQGTEKLFF; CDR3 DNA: TGTGCCAGCTCACCGGGACAGGGGACTGAAAAACTGTTTTTT
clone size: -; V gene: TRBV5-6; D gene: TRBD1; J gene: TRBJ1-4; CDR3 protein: CASSGRDRGVEKLFF; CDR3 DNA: TGTGCCAGCAGCGGCCGGGACAGGGGAGTTGAAAAACTGTTTTTT
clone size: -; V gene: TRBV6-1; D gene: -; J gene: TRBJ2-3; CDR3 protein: CASSEFREGTDTQYF; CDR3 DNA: TGTGCCAGCAGTGAGTTCAGGGAGGGCACAGATACGCAGTATTTT
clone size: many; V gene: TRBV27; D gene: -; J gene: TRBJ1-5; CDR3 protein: CASSFLTDREGNQPQHF; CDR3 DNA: TGTGCCAGCAGTTTTCTAACGGACCGGGAGGGCAATCAGCCCCAGCATTTT
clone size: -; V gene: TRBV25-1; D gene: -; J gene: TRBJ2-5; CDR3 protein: CASSGPETQYF; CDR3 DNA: TGTGCCAGCAGTGGGCCCGAGACCCAGTACTTC
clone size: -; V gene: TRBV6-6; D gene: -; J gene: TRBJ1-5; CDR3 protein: CALRRDSNQPQHF; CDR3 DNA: TGTGCCTTGAGGAGGGATAGCAATCAGCCCCAGCATTTT
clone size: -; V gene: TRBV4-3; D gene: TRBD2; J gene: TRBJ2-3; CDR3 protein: CASSQTSSGISLGDTQYF; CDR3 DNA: TGCGCCAGCAGCCAAACGTCTAGCGGGATCTCCCTTGGGGATACGCAGTATTTT
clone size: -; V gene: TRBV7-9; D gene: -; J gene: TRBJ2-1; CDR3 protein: CASSPTNEQFF; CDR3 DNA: TGTGCCAGCAGCCCCACTAATGAGCAGTTCTTC
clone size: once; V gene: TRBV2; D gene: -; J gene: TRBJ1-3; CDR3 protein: CASSEALLVDTIYF; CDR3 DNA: TGTGCCAGCAGTGAAGCGCTGCTGGTAGACACCATATATTTT
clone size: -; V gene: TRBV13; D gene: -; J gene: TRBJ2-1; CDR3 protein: CASSQMRGEQFF; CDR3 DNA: TGTGCCAGCAGCCAGATGAGGGGGGAGCAGTTCTTC
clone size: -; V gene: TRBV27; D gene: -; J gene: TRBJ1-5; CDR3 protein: CASSLSGRANQPQHF; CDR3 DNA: TGTGCCAGCAGTTTATCCGGCAGGGCTAATCAGCCCCAGCATTTT
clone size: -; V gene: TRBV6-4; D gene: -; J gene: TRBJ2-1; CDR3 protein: CASSVVADFSYNEQFF; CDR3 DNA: TGTGCCAGCAGTGTCGTAGCGGATTTTTCCTACAATGAGCAGTTCTTC
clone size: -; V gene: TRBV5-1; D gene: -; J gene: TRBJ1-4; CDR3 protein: CASSPRLAPRANEKLFF; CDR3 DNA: TGCGCCAGCAGCCCCCGATTGGCCCCGCGGGCTAATGAAAAACTGTTTTTT
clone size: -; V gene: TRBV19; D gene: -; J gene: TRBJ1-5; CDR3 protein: CASSMGGDQPQHF; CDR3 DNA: TGTGCCAGTAGTATGGGAGGGGATCAGCCCCAGCATTTT
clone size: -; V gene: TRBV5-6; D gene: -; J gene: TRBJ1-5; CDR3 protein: CASSLAGAGNQPQHF; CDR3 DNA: TGTGCCAGCAGCTTGGCAGGGGCGGGCAATCAGCCCCAGCATTTT
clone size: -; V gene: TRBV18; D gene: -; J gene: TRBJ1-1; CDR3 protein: CASSPVAQGRTEAFF; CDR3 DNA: TGTGCCAGCTCACCGGTGGCCCAGGGCAGAACTGAAGCTTTCTTT
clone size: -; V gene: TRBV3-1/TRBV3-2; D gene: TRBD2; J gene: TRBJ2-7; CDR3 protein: CASSQKGLVYEQYF; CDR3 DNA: TGTGCCAGCAGCCAAAAGGGACTAGTCTACGAGCAGTACTTC
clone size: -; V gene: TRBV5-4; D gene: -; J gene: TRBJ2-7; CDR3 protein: CASSLDAVRPYEQYF; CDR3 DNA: TGTGCCAGCAGCTTGGATGCGGTCAGACCCTACGAGCAGTACTTC